Below are 27 T cell receptor beta chains sequenced from a single sample in a study of cytomegalovirus exposure and HLA in healthy donors. Use of 60 Vbeta and 13 Jbeta primers characterized the PCR. TCRdb keeps only in-frame clones here, not all; method: immunoSEQ multiplex PCR. This sample has tens of thousands of clones, with roughly 70% found just once. The material sequenced was PBMCs. The receptors originated from a man in his thirties or forties in good health and CMV-seronegative.

The genes are TRBV30 and TRBJ1-2; D remains unclear. The CDR3 loop spans 12 amino acids. Trimming pared 8 bases from V and 1 base from J, leaving 11 bases between. Per the germline V gene, CDR1 is GTSNPN and CDR2 is SVGIG (reference sequence). The CDR3 DNA follows: TGTGCCCGTGGACGGGATAACTATGGCTACACCTTC. This sequence encodes CARGRDNYGYTF.

This sequence joins TRBV20-1 and TRBJ2-5, with D uncertain. Germline V CDR1 and CDR2: DFQATT, SNEGSKA (reference sequence). V dropped 5 bases and J dropped 13 bases, with 17 bases sitting between them. CDR3 length equals 11 residues. The CDR3: CSAAEASTRYF. The CDR3 region has the DNA TGCAGTGCTGCCGAGGCGTCTACTCGGTACTTC.

Only a few counts were recorded for this clone. The rearrangement joins TRBV6-1 to TRBJ1-2; no clear D. The V end lost 3 bases, the J end lost 4 bases, and 9 bases lay between the germline ends. The CDR3 sequence is 13 residues long. In germline, CDR1 is MNHNS, CDR2 SASEGT. The CDR3 is CASSERRVYGYTF. The CDR3 bases are TGTGCCAGCAGTGAGAGACGGGTCTATGGCTACACCTTC.

This clone was seen once. The V call is TRBV11-1, the J call TRBJ2-7; the match to TRBD1 covers 11 bases. The CDR3 loop spans 15 amino acids. The germline V gene has CDR1 SGHAT and CDR2 FQDESV (reference sequence). V was clipped by 5 bases and J by 5 bases; unmatched bases: 8. The CDR3 DNA reads as TGTGCCAGCAGCCATCCCGGGACAGGGGGGGACGAGCAGTACTTC. Translating it yields CASSHPGTGGDEQYF. The whole variable domain, remainder taken from reference TRBV11-1 and TRBJ2-7, is EAEVAQSPRYKITEKSQAVAFWCDPISGHATLYWYRQILGQGPELLVQFQDESVVDDSQLPKDRFSAERLKGVDSTLKIQPAELGDSAMYLCASSHPGTGGDEQYFGPGTRLTVT.

This sequence joins TRBV27 and TRBJ2-7, with D perhaps matching TRBD1 (6 bases). The V end lost 5 bases, the J end lost 0 bases, and 8 bases lay between the germline ends. The CDR3 is 13 amino acids. Germline V lookup: CDR1 MNHEY, CDR2 SMNVEV (reference sequence). CDR3 sequence (DNA): TGTGCCAGCAGTCCGGGACACTCCTACGAGCAGTACTTC. It codes for CASSPGHSYEQYF.

This chain uses TRBV29-1 with TRBJ1-1, with D uncertain. Trimming stripped 7 bases from V and 1 base from J, with 13 bases between. The germline V gene has CDR1 SQVTM and CDR2 ANQGSEA. This CDR3 contains 13 residues. CDR3 DNA sequence: TGCAGCGCTAGCACAGTAACGAACACTGAAGCTTTCTTT. This gives the protein CSASTVTNTEAFF.

The chain carries TRBV29-1 and TRBJ1-2, with D unresolved. The ends were cut back, 5 bases at V and 1 base at J, with 8 bases in the middle. Germline V gives CDR1 SQVTM, CDR2 ANQGSEA. This CDR3 has 12 amino acids. The CDR3 nucleotides read TGCAGCGTTTGGGAGATTAACTATGGCTACACCTTC. This translates into CSVWEINYGYTF.

Here the CDR3 DNA reads TGTGCCAGTAGTGTAGCAGCAACTAATGAAAAACTGTTTTTT. Translation gives CASSVAATNEKLFF. J is TRBJ1-4 and V is TRBV19; D call uncertain. The CDR3 is 14 amino acids. Between the trimmed V and J ends, which lost 5 bases and 0 bases, there was a span of 7 bases. The germline V gene encodes CDR1 LNHDA and CDR2 SQIVND (reference sequence).

This chain joins TRBV6-6 and TRBJ2-5, with D tentatively TRBD2 (6 bases). Per germline, CDR1 MNHNY and CDR2 SVGAGI (reference sequence). The CDR3 contains 13 residues. The V and J ends lost 2 bases and 5 bases respectively, with 9 bases between them. CDR3 in amino acids: CASSYREIETQYF. As DNA, the CDR3 is TGTGCCAGCAGTTACCGGGAGATCGAGACCCAGTACTTC.

This clone was counted only a few times. V gene TRBV25-1 combines with J gene TRBJ1-2, with unresolved D. CDR3 length: 14 amino acids. Looked up from germline, CDR1 is MGHDK and CDR2 is SYGVNS. V lost 1 base, J lost 4 bases, and 10 bases lay in between. This chain's CDR3 is CASSELSQPYGYTF. Here the CDR3 DNA reads TGTGCCAGCAGTGAATTGTCACAGCCCTATGGCTACACCTTC.

A few counts support this clone. The V call is TRBV27, the J call TRBJ1-2; a possible D gene is TRBD1 (5 bases). V was cut by 2 bases and J by 7 bases, with 8 bases left in between. The CDR3 totals 12 residues. CDR1 is MNHEY and CDR2 is SMNVEV in the germline V gene (reference sequence). CDR3 sequence (DNA): TGTGCCAGCAGTTTAGATGGGGCTGGCTACACCTTC. Translating it yields CASSLDGAGYTF.

J is TRBJ2-5 and V is TRBV7-6; D is uncertain. CDR3 length equals 13 residues. The V gene lost 5 bases and the J gene lost 4 bases, with 11 bases spanning the gap. Germline V CDR1 and CDR2: SGHVS, FNYEAQ. CDR3 sequence reads: CASSLTRRETQYF. CDR3 nucleotides: TGTGCCAGCAGCCTAACACGGAGAGAGACCCAGTACTTC.

The chain uses TRBV30 and TRBJ2-7; 10 positions agree with TRBD2. In germline, CDR1 is GTSNPN, CDR2 SVGIG (reference sequence). The CDR3 runs 13 residues. With 2 bases clipped from V and 11 bases from J, the junction kept 9 bases outside the gene matches. The CDR3 DNA sequence: TGTGCCTGGAGTTCCGGGACTAGCGAGAAAAAGTACTTC. Residues: CAWSSGTSEKKYF.

CDR3: CASTDSGGGELFF. The CDR3 DNA is TGTGCCAGCACGGACTCCGGCGGCGGGGAGCTGTTTTTT. This chain connects TRBV2 to TRBJ2-2, with D maybe TRBD2 (5 bases). This CDR3 is 13 amino acids long. V was clipped by 7 bases and J by 7 bases, with 13 bases between them. Germline lookup yields CDR1 SNHLY and CDR2 FYNNEI.

The chain recombines TRBV9 with TRBJ2-1; 10 positions match TRBD2. There are 16 residues in the CDR3. Per the germline V gene, CDR1 is SGDLS and CDR2 is YYNGEE. V was pared by 4 bases and J by 4 bases, with 8 bases of the junction left unmatched. CDR3 amino acids: CASSRNGLAVYNEQFF. The CDR3 DNA reads as TGTGCCAGCAGCAGAAATGGACTAGCGGTATACAATGAGCAGTTCTTC.

The chain has TRBV27 and TRBJ2-3, with TRBD2 matching 9 bases. The V and J ends lost 1 base and 2 bases, in that order; junction bases with no gene match: 7. Per the germline V gene, CDR1 is MNHEY and CDR2 is SMNVEV (reference sequence). This CDR3 is 17 amino acids long. DNA of the CDR3: TGTGCCAGCAGTTTATACCCTAGCGGGGTACTCACAGATACGCAGTATTTT. This translates into CASSLYPSGVLTDTQYF.

This sequence joins TRBV27 and TRBJ1-1; 8 nucleotides align to TRBD1. The V gene end was trimmed by 4 bases and the J gene end by 0 bases; junction bases not matched to a gene: 4. In germline, CDR1 is MNHEY, CDR2 SMNVEV (reference sequence). The CDR3 sequence is 15 residues long. The DNA for the CDR3 is TGTGCCAGCAGTTACAGGGGGATCATGAACACTGAAGCTTTCTTT. Protein: CASSYRGIMNTEAFF.

This clone was observed at least ten times. The chain links TRBV9 to TRBJ2-3; D is possibly TRBD1 (6 bases). Trimming took 3 bases from V and 2 from J, leaving 13 bases between them. Germline V CDR1 and CDR2: SGDLS, YYNGEE. This CDR3 comprises 15 residues. In nucleotides, the CDR3 is TGTGCCAGCAGCGCAGGGGACACACACACAGATACGCAGTATTTT. The encoded protein is CASSAGDTHTDTQYF.

The table lists this clone with a few counts. The CDR3 sequence is CASSVGRTGSRGQFF. CDR3 sequence (DNA): TGTGCCAGCAGCGTAGGACGGACAGGTTCTCGCGGGCAGTTCTTC. The chain combines TRBV9 with TRBJ2-1; 7 bases are shared with TRBD1. V trimming: 0 bases; J trimming: 12 bases; junction bases outside the gene matches: 12. The CDR3 loop spans 15 amino acids. Germline values: CDR1 SGDLS, CDR2 YYNGEE.

The genes are TRBV7-3 and TRBJ2-3; 7 bases align to TRBD2. CDR1 is SGHTA, CDR2 FQGTGA, per germline. V dropped 2 bases and J dropped 1; count of bases not matched to a gene: 3. The length of the CDR3 is 15 residues. CDR3 protein: CASSLAAGGTDTQYF. The CDR3 DNA reads as TGTGCCAGCAGCTTAGCGGCGGGGGGCACAGATACGCAGTATTTT.

This clone showed up just a few times. This chain joins TRBV7-9 and TRBJ1-1; 9 nucleotides line up with TRBD1. The CDR3 totals 16 residues. The germline CDR1 and CDR2 sequences are SEHNR and FQNEAQ (reference sequence). V lost 6 bases, J lost 8 bases, and 16 bases stayed unmatched. The CDR3 reads CASSYAMWDRASEAFF. The CDR3 nucleotides are TGTGCCAGCAGTTACGCTATGTGGGACAGGGCCAGCGAAGCTTTCTTT.

The chain couples TRBV4-1 to TRBJ2-7; no clear D gene. The ends were cut back, 0 bases at V and 1 base at J, with 16 bases in the middle. The CDR3 runs to 17 residues. CDR1 and CDR2 from the germline V gene are MGHRA and YSYEKL. CDR3 DNA: TGCGCCAGCAGCCAAGAGGGTGTAAGCGACCCTTCCTACGAGCAGTACTTC. It yields the protein CASSQEGVSDPSYEQYF.

This chain uses TRBV27 with TRBJ1-1; 7 bases fit TRBD1. Germline V gene data show CDR1 as MNHEY and CDR2 as SMNVEV (reference sequence). This CDR3 has 14 residues. Germline trimming cut 2 bases from V and 5 bases from J; bases unmatched to any gene: 5. The CDR3 nucleotides are TGTGCCAGCAGTTTACAACAGGGGATAACTGAAGCTTTCTTT. Protein product: CASSLQQGITEAFF.

In its sample, this clone was seen a few times. This chain uses TRBV10-3 with TRBJ2-7; tentatively, D is TRBD1 (6 bases). V lost 7 bases, J lost 5 bases, and 12 bases lay in between. The CDR3 sequence is 12 residues long. The germline V gene encodes CDR1 ENHRY and CDR2 SYGVKD. The CDR3 DNA follows: TGTGCCATCATCGGACAGCACCACGAGCAGTACTTC. This sequence encodes CAIIGQHHEQYF.

This clone appeared a single time. The chain carries TRBV28 and TRBJ2-7; 9 nucleotides align to TRBD1. Germline CDR1 is MDHEN and CDR2 is SYDVKM. With 6 bases clipped from V and 3 bases from J, the junction kept 3 bases outside the gene matches. This CDR3 spans 13 amino acids. The DNA for the CDR3 is TGTGCCAGCAGGGGGACAGGGCTCTACGAGCAGTACTTC. This gives the protein CASRGTGLYEQYF.

There are a few counts of this clone. The CDR3, as DNA: TGCAGCGGGGGACTAGCGGGATACGAGCAGTACTTC. Protein: CSGGLAGYEQYF. The chain joins TRBV29-1 to TRBJ2-7; 13 bases fit TRBD2. CDR1 and CDR2 (germline): SQVTM, ANQGSEA. The CDR3 covers 12 residues. V was pared by 7 bases and J by 4 bases, with 1 base of the junction left unmatched.

This clone showed up just a few times. J is TRBJ1-5 and V is TRBV7-9; tentative D call: TRBD1 (6 bases). V dropped 4 bases and J dropped 3 bases, with 13 bases sitting between them. The CDR3 runs 15 residues. CDR1 SEHNR and CDR2 FQNEAQ come from the germline V gene (reference sequence). The DNA for the CDR3 is TGTGCCAGCAGCTCGGTCACAGGGATCAATCAGCCCCAGCATTTT. It is translated as CASSSVTGINQPQHF.